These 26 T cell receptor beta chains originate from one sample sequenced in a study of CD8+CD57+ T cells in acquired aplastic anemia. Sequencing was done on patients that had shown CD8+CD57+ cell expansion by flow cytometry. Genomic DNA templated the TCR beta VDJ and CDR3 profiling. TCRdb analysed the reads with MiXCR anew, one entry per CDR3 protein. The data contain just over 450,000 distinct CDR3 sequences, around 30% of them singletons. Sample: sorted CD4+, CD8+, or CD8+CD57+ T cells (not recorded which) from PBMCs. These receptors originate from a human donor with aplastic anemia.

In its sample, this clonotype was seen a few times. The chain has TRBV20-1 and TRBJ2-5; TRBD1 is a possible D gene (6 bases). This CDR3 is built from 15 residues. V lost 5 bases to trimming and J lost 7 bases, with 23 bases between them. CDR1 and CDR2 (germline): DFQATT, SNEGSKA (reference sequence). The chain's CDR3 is CSAGLGASPDGTQYF. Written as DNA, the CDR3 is TGCAGTGCTGGACTGGGGGCTTCGCCCGATGGGACCCAGTACTTC.

The CDR3 DNA reads TGCAGCGTTGTAGCTGACAGGACCTACAATGAGCAGTATTTT. Protein sequence: CSVVADRTYNEQYF. The chain recombines TRBV29-1 with TRBJ2-3; maybe TRBD1 (6 bases). Germline V CDR1 and CDR2: SQVTM, ANQGSEA. V lost 4 bases to trimming and J lost 11 bases, with 22 bases between them. The CDR3 sequence is 14 residues long.

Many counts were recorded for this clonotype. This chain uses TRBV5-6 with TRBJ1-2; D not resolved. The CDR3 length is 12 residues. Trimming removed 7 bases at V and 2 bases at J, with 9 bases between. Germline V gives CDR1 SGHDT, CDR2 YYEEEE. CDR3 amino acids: CASQTVNYGYTF. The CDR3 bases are TGTGCCAGCCAGACGGTGAACTATGGCTACACCTTC. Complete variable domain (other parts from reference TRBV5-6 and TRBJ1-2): DAGVTQSPTHLIKTRGQQVTLRCSPKSGHDTVSWYQQALGQGPQFIFQYYEEEERQRGNFPDRFSGHQFPNYSSELNVNALLLGDSALYLCASQTVNYGYTFGSGTRLTVV.

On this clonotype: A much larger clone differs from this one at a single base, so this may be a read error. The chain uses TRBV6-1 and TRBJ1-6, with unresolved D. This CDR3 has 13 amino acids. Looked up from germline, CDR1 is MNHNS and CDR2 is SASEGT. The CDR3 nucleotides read TGTGCCAGCAGTGAACCCCCAGGTTCATCCCTCCACTTT. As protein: CASSEPPGSSLHF.

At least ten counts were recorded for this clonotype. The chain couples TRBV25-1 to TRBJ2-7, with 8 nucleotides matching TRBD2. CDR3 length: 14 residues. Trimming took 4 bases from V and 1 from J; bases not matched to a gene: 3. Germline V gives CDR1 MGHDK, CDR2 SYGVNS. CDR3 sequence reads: CASSGLAPSYEQYF. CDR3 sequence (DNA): TGTGCCAGCAGTGGACTAGCGCCTTCCTACGAGCAGTACTTC.

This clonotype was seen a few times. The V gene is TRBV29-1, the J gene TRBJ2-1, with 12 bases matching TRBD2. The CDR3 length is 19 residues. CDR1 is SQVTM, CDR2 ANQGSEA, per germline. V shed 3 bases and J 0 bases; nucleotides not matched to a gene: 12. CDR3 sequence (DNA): TGCAGCGTTGAGTTAGGTTCTAGCGGGGGGGACCACTCCTACAATGAGCAGTTCTTC. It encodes CSVELGSSGGDHSYNEQFF.

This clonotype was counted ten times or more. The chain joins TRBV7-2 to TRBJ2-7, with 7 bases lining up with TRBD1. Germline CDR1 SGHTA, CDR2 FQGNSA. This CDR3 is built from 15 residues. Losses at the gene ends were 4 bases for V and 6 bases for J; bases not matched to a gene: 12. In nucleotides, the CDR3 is TGTGCCAGCAGCTCACTAGGGGGCTGGGCTGGCGAGCAGTACTTC. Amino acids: CASSSLGGWAGEQYF.

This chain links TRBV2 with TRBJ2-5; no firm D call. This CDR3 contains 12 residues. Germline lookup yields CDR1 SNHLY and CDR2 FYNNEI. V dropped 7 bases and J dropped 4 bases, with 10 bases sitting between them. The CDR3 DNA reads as TGTGCCAGCAATCGGGTCCCAGAGACCCAGTACTTC. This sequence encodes CASNRVPETQYF.

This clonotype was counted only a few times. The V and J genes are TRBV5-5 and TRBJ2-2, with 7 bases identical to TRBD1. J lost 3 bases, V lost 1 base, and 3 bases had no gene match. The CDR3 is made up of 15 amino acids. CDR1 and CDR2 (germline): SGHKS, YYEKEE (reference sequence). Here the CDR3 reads CASSLFDRDTGELFF. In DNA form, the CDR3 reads TGTGCCAGCAGCTTGTTCGACAGGGACACCGGGGAGCTGTTTTTT.

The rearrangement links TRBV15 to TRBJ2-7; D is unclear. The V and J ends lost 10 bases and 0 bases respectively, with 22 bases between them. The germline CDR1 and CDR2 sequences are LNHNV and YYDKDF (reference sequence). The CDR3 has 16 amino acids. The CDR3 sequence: CASRRPVAADSYEQYF. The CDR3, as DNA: TGTGCCAGCCGCCGGCCTGTGGCCGCTGACTCCTACGAGCAGTACTTC.

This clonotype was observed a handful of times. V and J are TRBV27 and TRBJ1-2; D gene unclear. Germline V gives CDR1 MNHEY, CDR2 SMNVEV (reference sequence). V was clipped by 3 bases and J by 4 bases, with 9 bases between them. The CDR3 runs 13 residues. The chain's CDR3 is CASSLDVGYGYTF. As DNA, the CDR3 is TGTGCCAGCAGTTTGGACGTTGGCTATGGCTACACCTTC.

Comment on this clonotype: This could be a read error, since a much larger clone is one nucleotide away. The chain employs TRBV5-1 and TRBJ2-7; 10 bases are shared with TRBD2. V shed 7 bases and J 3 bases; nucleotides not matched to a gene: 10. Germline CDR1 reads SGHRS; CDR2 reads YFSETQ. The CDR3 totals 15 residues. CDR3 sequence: CASGLELAGDYEQYF. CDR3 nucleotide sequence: TGCGCCAGCGGCCTTGAGCTAGCGGGAGACTACGAGCAGTACTTC. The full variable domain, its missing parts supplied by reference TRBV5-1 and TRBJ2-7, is KAGVTQTPRYLIKTRGQQVTLSCSPISGHRSVSWYQQTPGQGLQFLFEYFSETQRNKGNFPGRFSGRQFSNSRSEMNVSTLELGDSALYLCASGLELAGDYEQYFGPGTRLTVT.

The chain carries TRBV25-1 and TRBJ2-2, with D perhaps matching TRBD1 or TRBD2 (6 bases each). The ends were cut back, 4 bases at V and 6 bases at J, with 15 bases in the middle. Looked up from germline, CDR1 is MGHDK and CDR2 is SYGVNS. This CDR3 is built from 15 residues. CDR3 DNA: TGTGCCAGCAGTGGGAGGGGGGTTCAGGCCGGGGAGCTGTTTTTT. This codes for CASSGRGVQAGELFF.

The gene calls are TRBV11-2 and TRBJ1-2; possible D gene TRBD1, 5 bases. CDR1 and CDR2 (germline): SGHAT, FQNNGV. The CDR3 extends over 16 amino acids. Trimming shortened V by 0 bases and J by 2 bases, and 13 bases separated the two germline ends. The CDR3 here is CASSLEQGNTNYGYTF. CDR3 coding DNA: TGTGCCAGCAGCTTAGAGCAGGGAAATACGAACTATGGCTACACCTTC. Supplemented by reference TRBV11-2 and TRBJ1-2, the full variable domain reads EAGVAQSPRYKIIEKRQSVAFWCNPISGHATLYWYQQILGQGPKLLIQFQNNGVVDDSQLPKDRFSAERLKGVDSTLKIQPAKLEDSAVYLCASSLEQGNTNYGYTFGSGTRLTVV.

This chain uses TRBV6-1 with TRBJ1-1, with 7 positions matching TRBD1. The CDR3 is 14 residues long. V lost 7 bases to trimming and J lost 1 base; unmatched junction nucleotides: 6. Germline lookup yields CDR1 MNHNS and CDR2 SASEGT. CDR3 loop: CASNRDRKNTEAFF. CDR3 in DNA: TGTGCCAGCAATAGGGACAGAAAGAACACTGAAGCTTTCTTT.

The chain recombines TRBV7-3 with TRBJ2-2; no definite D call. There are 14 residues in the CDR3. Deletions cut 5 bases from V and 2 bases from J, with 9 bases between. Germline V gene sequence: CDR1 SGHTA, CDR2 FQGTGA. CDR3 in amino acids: CASSPILNTGELFF. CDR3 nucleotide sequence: TGTGCCAGCAGCCCCATACTCAACACCGGGGAGCTGTTTTTT.

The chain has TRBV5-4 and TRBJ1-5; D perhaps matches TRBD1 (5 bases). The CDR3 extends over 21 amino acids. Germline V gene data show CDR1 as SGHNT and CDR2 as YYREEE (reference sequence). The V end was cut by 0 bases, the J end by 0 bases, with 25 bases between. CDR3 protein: CASSLGGRGFGALCSNQPQHF. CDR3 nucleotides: TGTGCCAGCAGCTTGGGCGGGAGGGGTTTCGGCGCCCTGTGTAGCAATCAGCCCCAGCATTTT.

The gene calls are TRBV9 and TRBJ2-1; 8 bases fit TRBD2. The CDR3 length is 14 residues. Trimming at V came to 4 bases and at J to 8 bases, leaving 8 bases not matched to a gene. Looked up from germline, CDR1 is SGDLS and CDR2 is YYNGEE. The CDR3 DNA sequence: TGTGCCAGCAGCTCTCGGGAGGGCCGCTATGAGCAGTTCTTC. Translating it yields CASSSREGRYEQFF.

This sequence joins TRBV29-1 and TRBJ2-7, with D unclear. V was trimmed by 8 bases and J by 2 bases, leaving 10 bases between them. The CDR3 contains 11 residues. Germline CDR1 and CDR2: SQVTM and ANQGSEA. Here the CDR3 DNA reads TGCAGCTCTGAGACTGCCTACGAGCAGTACTTC. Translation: CSSETAYEQYF.

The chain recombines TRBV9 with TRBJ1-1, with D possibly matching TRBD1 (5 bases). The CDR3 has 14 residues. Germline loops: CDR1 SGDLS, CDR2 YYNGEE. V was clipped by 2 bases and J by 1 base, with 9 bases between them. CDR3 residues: CASSVRDWNTEAFF. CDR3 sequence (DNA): TGTGCCAGCAGCGTCAGGGATTGGAACACTGAAGCTTTCTTT.

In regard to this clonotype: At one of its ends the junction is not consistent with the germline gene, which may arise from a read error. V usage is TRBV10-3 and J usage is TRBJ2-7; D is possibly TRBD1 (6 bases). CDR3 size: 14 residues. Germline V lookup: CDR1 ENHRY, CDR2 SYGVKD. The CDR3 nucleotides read TGTGCCAGCAGTTCCCTAGGACAGAACTACGAGCAGTACTTC. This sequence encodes CASSSLGQNYEQYF.

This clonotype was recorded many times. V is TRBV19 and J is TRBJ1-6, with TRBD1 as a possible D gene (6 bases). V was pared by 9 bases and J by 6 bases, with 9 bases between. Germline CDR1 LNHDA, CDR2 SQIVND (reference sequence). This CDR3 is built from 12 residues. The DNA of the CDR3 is TGTGCCAGCACAGGGCTTAATTCACCCCTCCACTTT. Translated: CASTGLNSPLHF.

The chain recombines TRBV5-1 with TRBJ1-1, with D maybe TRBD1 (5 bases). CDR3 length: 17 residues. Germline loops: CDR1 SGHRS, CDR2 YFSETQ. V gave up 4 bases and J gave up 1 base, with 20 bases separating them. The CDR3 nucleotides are TGCGCCAGCAGCGCGACGCTACCGGGGGTAGGGAACACTGAAGCTTTCTTT. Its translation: CASSATLPGVGNTEAFF.

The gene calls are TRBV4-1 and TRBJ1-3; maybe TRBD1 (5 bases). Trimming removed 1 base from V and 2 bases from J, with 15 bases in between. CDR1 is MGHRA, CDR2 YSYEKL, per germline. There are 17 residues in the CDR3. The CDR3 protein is CASSQVTPWGAGNTIYF. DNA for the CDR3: TGCGCCAGCAGCCAAGTAACCCCGTGGGGGGCTGGAAACACCATATATTTT.

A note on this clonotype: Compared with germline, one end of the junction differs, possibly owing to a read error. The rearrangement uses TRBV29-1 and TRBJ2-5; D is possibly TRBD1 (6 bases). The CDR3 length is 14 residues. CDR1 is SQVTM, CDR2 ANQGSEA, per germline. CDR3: CAWSTGTRQETQYF. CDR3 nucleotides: TGTGCCTGGAGTACAGGGACACGCCAAGAGACCCAGTACTTC.

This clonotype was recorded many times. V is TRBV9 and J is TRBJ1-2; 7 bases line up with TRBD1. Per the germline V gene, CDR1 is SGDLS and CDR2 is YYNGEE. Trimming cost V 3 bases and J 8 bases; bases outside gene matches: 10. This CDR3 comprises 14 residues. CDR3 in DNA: TGTGCCAGCAGCGGACAGGGAGGATCTCGGGGCTACACCTTC. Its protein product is CASSGQGGSRGYTF.